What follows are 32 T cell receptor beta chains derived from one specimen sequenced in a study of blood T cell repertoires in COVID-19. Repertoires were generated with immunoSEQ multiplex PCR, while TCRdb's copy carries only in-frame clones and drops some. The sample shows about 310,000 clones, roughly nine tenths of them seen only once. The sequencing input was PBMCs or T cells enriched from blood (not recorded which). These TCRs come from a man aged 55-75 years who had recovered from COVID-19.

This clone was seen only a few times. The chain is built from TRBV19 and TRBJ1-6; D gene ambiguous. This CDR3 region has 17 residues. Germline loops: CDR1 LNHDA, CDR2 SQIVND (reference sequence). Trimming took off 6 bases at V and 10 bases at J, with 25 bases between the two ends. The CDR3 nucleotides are TGTGCCAGTAGCTGGTCCGGGAATGATAAAGGGAAGTCACCCCTCCACTTT. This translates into CASSWSGNDKGKSPLHF.

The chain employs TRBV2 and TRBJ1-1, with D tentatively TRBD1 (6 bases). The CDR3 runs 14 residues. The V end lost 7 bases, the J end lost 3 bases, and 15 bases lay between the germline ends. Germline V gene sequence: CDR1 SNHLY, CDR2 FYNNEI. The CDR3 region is CASTQQGPHTEAFF. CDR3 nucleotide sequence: TGTGCCAGCACACAACAGGGACCCCACACTGAAGCTTTCTTT.

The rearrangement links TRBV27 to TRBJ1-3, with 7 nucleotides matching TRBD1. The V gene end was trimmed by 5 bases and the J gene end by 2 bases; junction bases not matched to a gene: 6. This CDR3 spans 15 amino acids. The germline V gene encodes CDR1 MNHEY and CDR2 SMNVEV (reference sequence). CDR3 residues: CASSTGAPPGNTIYF. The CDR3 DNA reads TGTGCCAGCAGTACAGGGGCACCTCCTGGAAACACCATATATTTT.

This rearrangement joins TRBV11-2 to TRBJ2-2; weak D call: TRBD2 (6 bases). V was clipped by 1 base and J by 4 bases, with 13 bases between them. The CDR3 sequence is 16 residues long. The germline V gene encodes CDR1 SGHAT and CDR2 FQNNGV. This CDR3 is CASSLVGGVSTGELFF. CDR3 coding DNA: TGTGCCAGCAGCTTAGTGGGAGGAGTCAGCACCGGGGAGCTGTTTTTT.

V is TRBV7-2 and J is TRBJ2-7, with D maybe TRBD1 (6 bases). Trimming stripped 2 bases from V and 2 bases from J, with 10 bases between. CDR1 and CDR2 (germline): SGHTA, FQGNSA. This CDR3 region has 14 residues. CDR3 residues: CASSLNRDTYEQYF. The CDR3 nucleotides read TGTGCCAGCAGCTTAAACAGGGATACCTACGAGCAGTACTTC.

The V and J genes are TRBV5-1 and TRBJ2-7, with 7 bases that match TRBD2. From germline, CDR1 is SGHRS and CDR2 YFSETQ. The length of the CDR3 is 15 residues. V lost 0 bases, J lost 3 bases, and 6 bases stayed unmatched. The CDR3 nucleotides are TGCGCCAGCAGCTTGGTCCGGGAGGCCAACTACGAGCAGTACTTC. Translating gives CASSLVREANYEQYF.

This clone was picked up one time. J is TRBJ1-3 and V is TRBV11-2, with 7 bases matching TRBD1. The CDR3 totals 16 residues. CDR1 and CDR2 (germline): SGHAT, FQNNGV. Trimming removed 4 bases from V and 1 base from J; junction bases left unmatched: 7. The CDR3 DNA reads TGTGCCAGCAGCTCGACGGGGACAGAATCTGGAAACACCATATATTTT. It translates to CASSSTGTESGNTIYF.

CDR3 residues: CASSTPPRGAANEKLFF. CDR3 bases: TGTGCCAGCAGCACCCCCCCCCGGGGGGCTGCTAATGAAAAACTGTTTTTT. The gene calls are TRBV7-3 and TRBJ1-4; perhaps TRBD1 as D (6 bases). This CDR3 spans 17 amino acids. V lost 5 bases and J lost 3, with 19 bases in between. Germline V gene data show CDR1 as SGHTA and CDR2 as FQGTGA.

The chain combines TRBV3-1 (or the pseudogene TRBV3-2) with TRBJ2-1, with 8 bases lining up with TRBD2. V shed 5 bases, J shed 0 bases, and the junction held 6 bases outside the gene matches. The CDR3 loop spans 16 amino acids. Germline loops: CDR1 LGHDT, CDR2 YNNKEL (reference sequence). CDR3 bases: TGTGCCAGCAGCTACACTAGCGGTAGCTCCTACAATGAGCAGTTCTTC. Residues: CASSYTSGSSYNEQFF.

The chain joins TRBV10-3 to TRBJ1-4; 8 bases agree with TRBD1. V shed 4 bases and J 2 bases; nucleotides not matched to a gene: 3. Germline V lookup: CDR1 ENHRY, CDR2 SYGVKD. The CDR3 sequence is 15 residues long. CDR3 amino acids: CAISASGGTNEKLFF. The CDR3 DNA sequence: TGTGCCATCAGTGCCTCAGGGGGCACTAATGAAAAACTGTTTTTT.

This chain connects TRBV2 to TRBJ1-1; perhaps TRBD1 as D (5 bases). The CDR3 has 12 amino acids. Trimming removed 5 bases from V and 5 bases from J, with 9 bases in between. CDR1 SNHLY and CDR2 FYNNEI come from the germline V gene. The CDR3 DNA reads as TGTGCCAGCAGTCCAGGGCGGACTGAAGCTTTCTTT. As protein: CASSPGRTEAFF.

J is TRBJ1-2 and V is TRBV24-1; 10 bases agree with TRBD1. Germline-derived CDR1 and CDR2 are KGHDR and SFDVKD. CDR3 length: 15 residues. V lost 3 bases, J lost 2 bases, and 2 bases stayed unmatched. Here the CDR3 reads CATSDPGQGNYGYTF. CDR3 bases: TGTGCCACCAGTGATCCGGGACAGGGGAACTATGGCTACACCTTC.

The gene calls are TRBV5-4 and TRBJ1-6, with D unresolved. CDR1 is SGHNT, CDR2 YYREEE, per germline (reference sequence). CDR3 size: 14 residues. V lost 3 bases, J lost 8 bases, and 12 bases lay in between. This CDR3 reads CASSYREGDSPLHF. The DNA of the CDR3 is TGTGCCAGCAGCTACCGGGAGGGAGATTCACCCCTCCACTTT.

The CDR3 coding sequence is TGCGCCAGCAGTGATTCCGACAGCTCCTACGAGCAGTACTTC. Its protein product is CASSDSDSSYEQYF. This chain joins TRBV10-1 and TRBJ2-7, with D perhaps matching TRBD1 (5 bases). The CDR3 is 14 amino acids. Germline V gene data show CDR1 as WNHNN and CDR2 as SYGVQD (reference sequence). With 3 bases removed from V and 0 bases from J, the gap between germline ends came to 9 bases.

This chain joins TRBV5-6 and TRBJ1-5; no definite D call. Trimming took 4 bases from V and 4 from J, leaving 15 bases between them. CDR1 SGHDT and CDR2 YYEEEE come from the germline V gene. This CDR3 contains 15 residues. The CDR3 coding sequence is TGTGCCAGCAGCCTGGGCCTCGGAGGGAATCAGCCCCAGCATTTT. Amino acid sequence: CASSLGLGGNQPQHF.

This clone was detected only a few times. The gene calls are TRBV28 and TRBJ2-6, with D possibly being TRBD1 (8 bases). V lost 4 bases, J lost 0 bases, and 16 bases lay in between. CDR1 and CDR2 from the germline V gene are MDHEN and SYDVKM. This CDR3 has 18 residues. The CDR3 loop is CASSSQQGGVSGANVLTF. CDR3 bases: TGTGCCAGCAGTTCCCAACAGGGGGGGGTCTCTGGGGCCAACGTCCTGACTTTC. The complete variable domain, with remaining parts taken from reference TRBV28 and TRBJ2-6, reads DVKVTQSSRYLVKRTGEKVFLECVQDMDHENMFWYRQDPGLGLRLIYFSYDVKMKEKGDIPEGYSVSREKKERFSLILESASTNQTSMYLCASSSQQGGVSGANVLTFGAGSRLTVL.

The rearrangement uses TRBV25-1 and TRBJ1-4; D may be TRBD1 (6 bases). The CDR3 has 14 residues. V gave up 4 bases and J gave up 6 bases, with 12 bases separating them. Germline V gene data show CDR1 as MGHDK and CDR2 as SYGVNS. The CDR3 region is CASSGTTGHEKLFF. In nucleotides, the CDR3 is TGTGCCAGCAGTGGTACCACAGGGCATGAAAAACTGTTTTTT.

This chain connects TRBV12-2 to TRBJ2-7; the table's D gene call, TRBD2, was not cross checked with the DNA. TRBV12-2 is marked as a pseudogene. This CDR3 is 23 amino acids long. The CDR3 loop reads CASRLAWGGCWEAAHLISYEQYF. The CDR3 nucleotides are TGTGCAAGTCGCTTAGCGTGGGGGGGATGTTGGGAGGCCGCTCATCTTATCTCCTACGAGCAGTACTTC.

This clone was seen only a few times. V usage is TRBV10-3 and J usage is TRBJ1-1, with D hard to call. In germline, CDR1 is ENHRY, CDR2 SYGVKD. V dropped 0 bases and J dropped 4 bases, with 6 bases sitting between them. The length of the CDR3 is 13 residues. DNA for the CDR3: TGTGCCATCAGTGAGTCGGGCGCCACTGAAGCTTTCTTT. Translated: CAISESGATEAFF.

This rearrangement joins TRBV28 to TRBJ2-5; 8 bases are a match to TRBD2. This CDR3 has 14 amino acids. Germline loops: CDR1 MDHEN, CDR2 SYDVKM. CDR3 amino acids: CGGILAEIQETQYF. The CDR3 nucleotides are TGTGGAGGAATACTAGCGGAAATACAAGAGACCCAGTACTTC.

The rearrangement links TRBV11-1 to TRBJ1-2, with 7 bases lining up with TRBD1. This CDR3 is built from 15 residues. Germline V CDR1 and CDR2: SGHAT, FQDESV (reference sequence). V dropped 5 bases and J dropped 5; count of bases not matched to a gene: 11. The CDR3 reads CASSPGGQVRYGYTF. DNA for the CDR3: TGTGCCAGCAGCCCAGGGGGGCAGGTTCGGTATGGCTACACCTTC. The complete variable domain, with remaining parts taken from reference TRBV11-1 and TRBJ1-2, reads EAEVAQSPRYKITEKSQAVAFWCDPISGHATLYWYRQILGQGPELLVQFQDESVVDDSQLPKDRFSAERLKGVDSTLKIQPAELGDSAMYLCASSPGGQVRYGYTFGSGTRLTVV.

Written as DNA, the CDR3 is TGCGCCAGCAGGGGGACAGGGGGCGTTTCCTACGAGCAGTACTTC. The encoded protein is CASRGTGGVSYEQYF. V is TRBV5-1 and J is TRBJ2-7; 12 bases agree with TRBD1. Germline-derived CDR1 and CDR2 are SGHRS and YFSETQ. Trimming removed 5 bases from V and 1 base from J; junction bases left unmatched: 4. This CDR3 comprises 15 residues.

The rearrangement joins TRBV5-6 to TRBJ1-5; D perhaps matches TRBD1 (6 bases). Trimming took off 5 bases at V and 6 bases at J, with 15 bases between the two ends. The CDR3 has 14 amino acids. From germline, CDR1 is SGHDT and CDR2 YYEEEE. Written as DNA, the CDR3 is TGTGCCAGCAGACCTTCCAGGGGTGGTCAGCCCCAGCATTTT. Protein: CASRPSRGGQPQHF.

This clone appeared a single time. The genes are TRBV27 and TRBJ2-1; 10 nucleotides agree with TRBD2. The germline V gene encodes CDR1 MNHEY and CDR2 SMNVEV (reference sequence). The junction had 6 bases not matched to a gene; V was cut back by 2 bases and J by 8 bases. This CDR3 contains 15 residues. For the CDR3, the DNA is TGTGCCAGCAGTTTAGGGCTAGCGGGAGTCCATGAGCAGTTCTTC. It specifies CASSLGLAGVHEQFF.

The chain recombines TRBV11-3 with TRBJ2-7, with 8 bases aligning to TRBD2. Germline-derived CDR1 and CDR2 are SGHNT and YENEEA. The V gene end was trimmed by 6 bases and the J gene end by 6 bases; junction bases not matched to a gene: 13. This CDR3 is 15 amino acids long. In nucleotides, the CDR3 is TGTGCCAGCAGTTCAAAAGCGGGAGTCGCGGGCGAGCAGTACTTC. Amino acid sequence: CASSSKAGVAGEQYF.

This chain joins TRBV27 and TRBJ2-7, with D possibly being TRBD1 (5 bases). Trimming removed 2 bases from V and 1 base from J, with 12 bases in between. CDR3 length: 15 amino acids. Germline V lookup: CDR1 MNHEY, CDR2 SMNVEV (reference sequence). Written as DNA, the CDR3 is TGTGCCAGCAGTTTACTGGACACGAGATCCTACGAGCAGTACTTC. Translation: CASSLLDTRSYEQYF.

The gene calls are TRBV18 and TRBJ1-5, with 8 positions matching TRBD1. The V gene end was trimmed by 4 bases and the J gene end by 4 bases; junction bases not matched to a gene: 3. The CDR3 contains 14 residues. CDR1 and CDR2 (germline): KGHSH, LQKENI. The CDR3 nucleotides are TGTGCCAGCTCACGGGGACAGGAAAATCAGCCCCAGCATTTT. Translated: CASSRGQENQPQHF.

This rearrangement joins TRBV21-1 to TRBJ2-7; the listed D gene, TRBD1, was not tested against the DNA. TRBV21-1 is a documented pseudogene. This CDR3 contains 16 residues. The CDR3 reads CASSPPNRGHSYEQYF. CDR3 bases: TGTGCCAGCAGCCCCCCCAACAGGGGGCACTCCTACGAGCAGTACTTC.

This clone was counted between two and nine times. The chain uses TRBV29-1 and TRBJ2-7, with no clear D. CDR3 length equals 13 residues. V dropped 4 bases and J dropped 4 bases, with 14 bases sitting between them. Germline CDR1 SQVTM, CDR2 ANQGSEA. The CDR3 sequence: CSVVNPGPYEQYF. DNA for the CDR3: TGCAGCGTTGTTAATCCAGGTCCTTACGAGCAGTACTTC.

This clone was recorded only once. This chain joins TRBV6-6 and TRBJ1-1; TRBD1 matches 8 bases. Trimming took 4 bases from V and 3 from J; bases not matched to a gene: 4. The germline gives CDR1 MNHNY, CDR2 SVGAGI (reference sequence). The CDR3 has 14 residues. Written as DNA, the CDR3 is TGTGCCAGCAGTTCGACAGGGGTCCACACTGAAGCTTTCTTT. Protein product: CASSSTGVHTEAFF.

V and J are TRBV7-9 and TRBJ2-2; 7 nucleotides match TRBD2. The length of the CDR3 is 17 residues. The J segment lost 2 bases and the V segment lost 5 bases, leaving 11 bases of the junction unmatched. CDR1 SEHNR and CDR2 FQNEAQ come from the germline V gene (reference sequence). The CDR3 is CASSQKGLTLNTGELFF. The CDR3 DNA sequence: TGTGCCAGCAGCCAAAAGGGACTAACCCTCAACACCGGGGAGCTGTTTTTT.

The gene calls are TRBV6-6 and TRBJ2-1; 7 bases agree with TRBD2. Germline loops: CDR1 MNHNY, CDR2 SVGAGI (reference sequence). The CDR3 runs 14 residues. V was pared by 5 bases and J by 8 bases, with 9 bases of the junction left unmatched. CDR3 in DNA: TGTGCCAGCAGTGATTCGGGAGGACGGGATGAGCAGTTCTTC. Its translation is CASSDSGGRDEQFF.